These 26 T cell receptor beta chains originate from one sample sequenced in a study of T cell clonotyping in hematopoietic cell transplantation. The data were produced by immunoSEQ multiplex PCR, yet TCRdb's version contains in-frame clones alone and is incomplete. The repertoire consists of around 17,000 clones, with roughly 70% occurring once and the leading ten covering roughly 8.8%. Input material: peripheral blood mononuclear cells. The origin of the receptors is a woman aged 55-69 years in good health. Some clones in this sample may be carry-over from other donors' samples.

This clone was picked up one time. The chain couples TRBV7-2 to TRBJ2-2; 13 positions match TRBD2. J gave up 7 bases and V 5 bases, and 7 bases lay outside the gene matches. CDR1 is SGHTA and CDR2 is FQGNSA in the germline V gene. The CDR3 runs to 16 residues. The DNA for the CDR3 is TGTGCCAGCAGCACACGACGGACTAGCGGGGGCGGGGAGCTGTTTTTT. As protein: CASSTRRTSGGGELFF.

This clone was seen a few times. This chain links TRBV7-6 with TRBJ1-6; no reliable D call. Germline V CDR1 and CDR2: SGHVS, FNYEAQ. The CDR3 runs 16 residues. Trimming cost V 1 base and J 9 bases, with 16 bases left between them. CDR3 region: CASSLGHLNGSSPLHF. Written as DNA, the CDR3 is TGTGCCAGCAGCTTAGGACACCTTAATGGAAGTTCACCCCTCCACTTT.

V is TRBV5-1 and J is TRBJ1-1; 8 bases fit TRBD1. J gave up 0 bases and V 4 bases, and 14 bases lay outside the gene matches. This CDR3 has 18 residues. Germline V gives CDR1 SGHRS, CDR2 YFSETQ. Here the CDR3 DNA reads TGCGCCAGCAGCCCAAGAACAGGGGGGTTTCGCATGAACACTGAAGCTTTCTTT. Translating gives CASSPRTGGFRMNTEAFF.

The chain has TRBV7-9 and TRBJ2-7; D ambiguous. Germline CDR1 and CDR2: SEHNR and FQNEAQ (reference sequence). Trimming left V 2 bases short and J 3 bases short, with 8 bases between. The CDR3 runs to 13 residues. Written as DNA, the CDR3 is TGTGCCAGCAGCTTAAACAGTTTCTACGAGCAGTACTTC. It encodes CASSLNSFYEQYF.

The chain uses TRBV6-5 and TRBJ1-1; D is ambiguous. This CDR3 region has 13 residues. CDR1 and CDR2 (germline): MNHEY, SVGAGI. V lost 2 bases and J lost 1, with 5 bases in between. In nucleotides, the CDR3 is TGTGCCAGCAGTTACAGACAGAACACTGAAGCTTTCTTT. Translating gives CASSYRQNTEAFF.

This clone showed up just a few times. V gene TRBV7-9 combines with J gene TRBJ2-7; 10 bases align to TRBD2. The CDR3 sequence is 14 residues long. J was trimmed by 7 bases and V by 2 bases; bases with no gene match: 5. Germline lookup yields CDR1 SEHNR and CDR2 FQNEAQ (reference sequence). The CDR3 here is CASSLFGSGGEQYF. CDR3 in DNA: TGTGCCAGCAGCTTATTCGGTAGCGGGGGGGAGCAGTACTTC.

CDR3 amino acids: CSVEGRGDTQYF. The CDR3, as DNA: TGCAGCGTTGAAGGCAGGGGAGATACGCAGTATTTT. V is TRBV29-1 and J is TRBJ2-3; tentative D call: TRBD1 (6 bases). V lost 1 base and J 5 bases, leaving 7 bases between the germline ends. The length of the CDR3 is 12 residues. Germline V gives CDR1 SQVTM, CDR2 ANQGSEA.

This clone was counted a few times. The chain is built from TRBV18 and TRBJ2-7; D is undetermined. The germline V gene has CDR1 KGHSH and CDR2 LQKENI. The CDR3 has 13 amino acids. The ends were cut back, 2 bases at V and 0 bases at J, with 5 bases in the middle. The CDR3 sequence is CASSPMGSYEQYF. DNA for the CDR3: TGTGCCAGCTCACCAATGGGCTCCTACGAGCAGTACTTC.

Only a few counts were recorded for this clone. This chain uses TRBV30 with TRBJ1-2, with 8 bases matching TRBD1. J was trimmed by 2 bases and V by 5 bases; bases with no gene match: 7. Germline V gene data show CDR1 as GTSNPN and CDR2 as SVGIG (reference sequence). There are 14 residues in the CDR3. CDR3 nucleotide sequence: TGTGCCTGGGAGGCGACAGGGGCCAACTATGGCTACACCTTC. It codes for CAWEATGANYGYTF.

J is TRBJ2-1 and V is TRBV5-1; 8 nucleotides match TRBD1. The V gene end was trimmed by 3 bases and the J gene end by 4 bases; junction bases not matched to a gene: 6. The length of the CDR3 is 15 residues. Germline CDR1 reads SGHRS; CDR2 reads YFSETQ. CDR3: CASSSQGDHYNEQFF. The CDR3 DNA follows: TGCGCCAGCAGCTCACAGGGGGATCATTACAATGAGCAGTTCTTC.

This clone was recorded a few times. The chain uses TRBV7-2 and TRBJ1-6, with a weak D call TRBD1 (5 bases). V lost 4 bases and J 7 bases, leaving 11 bases between the germline ends. Germline V lookup: CDR1 SGHTA, CDR2 FQGNSA. The CDR3 consists of 14 residues. CDR3 loop: CASSSGRLNSPLHF. In DNA form, the CDR3 reads TGTGCCAGCAGCTCGGGACGCCTGAATTCACCCCTCCACTTT.

In regard to this clone: Germline and junction disagree at one end, which may indicate a read error. This chain links TRBV7-7 with TRBJ2-5; perhaps TRBD2 as D (7 bases). The CDR3 runs to 15 residues. Germline V gives CDR1 SSHAT, CDR2 FNYEAQ (reference sequence). This CDR3 is CASSGIGGSGETQYF. For the CDR3, the DNA is TGTGCTAGCAGCGGGATAGGGGGATCAGGGGAGACCCAGTACTTC. The variable domain in full, with the rest retrieved from reference TRBV7-7 and TRBJ2-5, is GAGVSQSPRYKVTKRGQDVTLRCDPISSHATLYWYQQALGQGPEFLTYFNYEAQPDKSGLPSDRFSAERPEGSISTLTIQRTEQRDSAMYRCASSGIGGSGETQYFGPGTRLLVL.

This chain connects TRBV30 to TRBJ1-2; the match to TRBD1 covers 8 bases. Germline values: CDR1 GTSNPN, CDR2 SVGIG (reference sequence). With 7 bases clipped from V and 6 bases from J, the junction kept 7 bases outside the gene matches. The CDR3 is 12 amino acids. The CDR3 nucleotides read TGTGCCTCTGACAGGGGAGGAAATGGCTACACCTTC. Protein sequence: CASDRGGNGYTF.

The chain links TRBV19 to TRBJ2-2; perhaps TRBD2 as D (5 bases). Germline V gene data show CDR1 as LNHDA and CDR2 as SQIVND (reference sequence). This CDR3 is 16 amino acids long. The germline V and J ends were trimmed by 1 base and 4 bases, with 13 bases remaining between them. The CDR3 reads CASSIAFGLSTGELFF. In nucleotides, the CDR3 is TGTGCCAGTAGTATAGCCTTCGGACTTTCCACCGGGGAGCTGTTTTTT.

The chain carries TRBV5-4 and TRBJ1-4; 10 bases are shared with TRBD1. The V segment lost 4 bases and the J segment 6 bases; nucleotides outside the gene matches: 6. Germline-derived CDR1 and CDR2 are SGHNT and YYREEE (reference sequence). This CDR3 comprises 15 residues. The CDR3 bases are TGTGCCAGCAGCCCAGGACAGGGGGGTGATGAAAAACTGTTTTTT. It specifies CASSPGQGGDEKLFF.

The chain combines TRBV27 with TRBJ2-3; 9 bases map to TRBD2. Looked up from germline, CDR1 is MNHEY and CDR2 is SMNVEV (reference sequence). The CDR3 length is 18 residues. V lost 7 bases to trimming and J lost 0 bases; unmatched junction nucleotides: 14. CDR3 sequence: CASNLGGGDRPSTDTQYF. CDR3 nucleotide sequence: TGTGCCAGCAACCTGGGCGGGGGGGACCGACCTAGCACAGATACGCAGTATTTT.

The chain joins TRBV30 to TRBJ1-2, with a weak D call TRBD1 (6 bases). V lost 0 bases, J lost 6 bases, and 14 bases lay in between. Germline V CDR1 and CDR2: GTSNPN, SVGIG (reference sequence). The CDR3 has 14 residues. CDR3 amino acids: CAWSVQGGKDGYTF. Here the CDR3 DNA reads TGTGCCTGGAGTGTACAAGGGGGAAAGGATGGCTACACCTTC.

The chain joins TRBV7-6 to TRBJ2-2; D unresolved. CDR1 and CDR2 (germline): SGHVS, FNYEAQ. V was clipped by 3 bases and J by 2 bases, with 4 bases between them. The CDR3 covers 13 residues. CDR3 bases: TGTGCCAGCAGCTTTCGTAACACCGGGGAGCTGTTTTTT. Protein sequence: CASSFRNTGELFF.

The J gene is TRBJ2-7, the V gene TRBV23-1; a possible D gene is TRBD2 (6 bases). TRBV23-1 carries the ORF label, with uncertain function. This CDR3 is 16 amino acids long. V lost 4 bases and J 6 bases, leaving 22 bases between the germline ends. The CDR3 DNA is TGCGCCAGCAGTCCGGCATCCGGGACTTTAAGTGGCGAGCAGTACTTC. Amino acid sequence: CASSPASGTLSGEQYF.

The V and J genes are TRBV6-5 and TRBJ2-1, with D maybe TRBD1 (5 bases). CDR1 MNHEY and CDR2 SVGAGI come from the germline V gene. CDR3 length equals 12 residues. V was pared by 6 bases and J by 8 bases, with 11 bases between. DNA of the CDR3: TGTGCCAGCAGATTCCAGGGCGATGAGCAGTTCTTC. Translated, it gives CASRFQGDEQFF.

The V call is TRBV7-9, the J call TRBJ2-5; D may be TRBD2 (7 bases). The CDR3 sequence is 13 residues long. From germline, CDR1 is SEHNR and CDR2 FQNEAQ (reference sequence). The ends were cut back, 8 bases at V and 3 bases at J, with 13 bases in the middle. The CDR3 sequence: CASGRGGKETQYF. As DNA, the CDR3 is TGTGCCAGCGGAAGGGGGGGAAAAGAGACCCAGTACTTC.

This clone was observed once. The same CDR3 also results from other DNA sequences found in this sample. The rearrangement links TRBV5-6 to TRBJ2-3; no reliable D call. Germline loops: CDR1 SGHDT, CDR2 YYEEEE. The V and J ends lost 0 bases and 0 bases respectively, with 2 bases between them. CDR3 length equals 13 residues. The CDR3 DNA is TGTGCCAGCAGCTTGGGAAGCACAGATACGCAGTATTTT. Its protein is CASSLGSTDTQYF.

The gene calls are TRBV28 and TRBJ1-1, with D maybe TRBD1 (5 bases). V was shortened by 4 bases and J by 1 base, with 10 bases between the two germline ends. The CDR3 sequence is 14 residues long. Per the germline V gene, CDR1 is MDHEN and CDR2 is SYDVKM. This chain's CDR3 is CASSYDRSNTEAFF. The CDR3 coding sequence is TGTGCCAGCAGTTACGACAGATCGAACACTGAAGCTTTCTTT.

The chain is built from TRBV5-6 and TRBJ1-4; tentative D call: TRBD1 (5 bases). V lost 0 bases, J lost 13 bases, and 16 bases lay in between. Germline lookup yields CDR1 SGHDT and CDR2 YYEEEE. This CDR3 has 14 amino acids. The DNA for the CDR3 is TGTGCCAGCAGCTTGGGACAGCCAGGCGTCGGACTGTTTTTT. As protein: CASSLGQPGVGLFF.

The chain employs TRBV11-2 and TRBJ1-2; D not certain. The V end lost 3 bases, the J end lost 1 base, and 9 bases lay between the germline ends. This CDR3 comprises 14 residues. Looked up from germline, CDR1 is SGHAT and CDR2 is FQNNGV. CDR3: CASSFVGFNYGYTF. The CDR3 DNA sequence: TGTGCCAGCAGCTTTGTTGGGTTTAACTATGGCTACACCTTC.

The genes are TRBV28 and TRBJ1-1; tentatively, D is TRBD1 (6 bases). Germline loops: CDR1 MDHEN, CDR2 SYDVKM. Deletions cut 2 bases from V and 4 bases from J, with 11 bases between. The CDR3 contains 14 residues. CDR3 protein: CASSLLGDTTEAFF. DNA of the CDR3: TGTGCCAGCAGTTTACTGGGGGACACCACTGAAGCTTTCTTT. Based on the CDR3 plus reference TRBV28 and TRBJ1-1, the full variable domain is DVKVTQSSRYLVKRTGEKVFLECVQDMDHENMFWYRQDPGLGLRLIYFSYDVKMKEKGDIPEGYSVSREKKERFSLILESASTNQTSMYLCASSLLGDTTEAFFGQGTRLTVV.